The rows below give T cell receptor beta chains drawn from one sample of a study of T cell repertoires in cytomegalovirus infection. For these receptors, no antigen is known. A single record per CDR3 protein comes from TCRdb applying MiXCR to the reads. This repertoire shows hundreds of thousands of distinct CDR3 sequences, about 30% found once; its top ten account for approximately 13%. This specimen was cultured CD8+ T cells from PBMCs, taken from culture after CMV antigen stimulation. The receptors were sampled from a human donor in good health (CMV status not recorded). Some clones in this sample may be carry-over from other donors' samples. The CDR3 runs from the conserved cysteine through the conserved F or W. A D gene is named only where the DNA matches it firmly. Size is stated for part of the rows, as once, few or many counts, or as a class when the clone is expanded.

TGCGCCAGCAGCGTCAGTAGCGGGGGGGCGACCGGGGAGCTGTTTTTT	CASSVSSGGATGELFF	TRBD2	TRBJ2-2	TRBV4-3	few
TGTGCCAGCAGTGTTGCGGGGGGGAACAATGAGCAGTTCTTC	CASSVAGGNNEQFF	TRBD2	TRBJ2-1	TRBV6-4	.
TGTGCCAGCAGACTGGGGACTAGCGGCACCGGGGAGCTGTTTTTT	CASRLGTSGTGELFF	TRBD2	TRBJ2-2	TRBV6-2/TRBV6-3	few
TGTGCCAGTAGTATAGTAGCAGGGGGCGCGATTAATGAGCAGTTCTTC	CASSIVAGGAINEQFF	TRBD1	TRBJ2-1	TRBV19	.
TGTGCCAGCACCCTAAGCGGGACAGGGGGCACTGAAGCTTTCTTT	CASTLSGTGGTEAFF	TRBD1	TRBJ1-1	TRBV6-1	.
TGTGCCAGCAGTTACTTACGTGAGGGCAGCTCTGGAAACACCATATATTTT	CASSYLREGSSGNTIYF	.	TRBJ1-3	TRBV6-5	.
TGTGCCAACAGCCGGGACTTTCATGAGCAGTTCTTC	CANSRDFHEQFF	.	TRBJ2-1	TRBV7-9	.
TGTGCTAGCAGCTTCGGGCTAGCGGGGACGGGCGGGGAGCTGTTTTTT	CASSFGLAGTGGELFF	TRBD2	TRBJ2-2	TRBV7-6	few
TGCGCCAGCAGCCAAGATTCCTGGACTAGCGGGGCCACCACCGGGGAGCTGTTTTTT	CASSQDSWTSGATTGELFF	TRBD2	TRBJ2-2	TRBV4-3	many
TGTGCCAGCAGCCGGGACAGGGGAAGGGAAGGCCCTGAAAAACTGTTTTTT	CASSRDRGREGPEKLFF	TRBD1	TRBJ1-4	TRBV7-9	few
TGTGCCAGTAGCGGGCTTTATGACGGGGAGCTGTTTTTT	CASSGLYDGELFF	.	TRBJ2-2	TRBV19	.
TGTGCCAGCAGAACGACTAGCGGTACTTACAATGAGCAGTTCTTC	CASRTTSGTYNEQFF	TRBD2	TRBJ2-1	TRBV6-1	few
TGTGCCAGCAGTATACAGGGACTCTCCTACGAGCAGTACTTC	CASSIQGLSYEQYF	.	TRBJ2-7	TRBV27	.
TGTGCCAGCAGCGGATTACAGGGGGCGGACTATGGCTACACCTTC	CASSGLQGADYGYTF	TRBD1	TRBJ1-2	TRBV9	.
TGTGCCAGCAGCTTATTGGACCTGGCTACTCAAGAGACCCAGTACTTC	CASSLLDLATQETQYF	.	TRBJ2-5	TRBV7-8	.
TGTGCCAGCAGTTGGGCAGGGGCCGGGGAGCTGTTTTTT	CASSWAGAGELFF	.	TRBJ2-2	TRBV6-1	few
TGTGCCAGCCACGGACAGGGGCGCACCGGGGAGCTGTTTTTT	CASHGQGRTGELFF	TRBD1	TRBJ2-2	TRBV7-6	.
TGTGCCAGCAGCTTTAGCGGACTAGCGGGTGATGAGCAGTTCTTC	CASSFSGLAGDEQFF	TRBD2	TRBJ2-1	TRBV6-2/TRBV6-3	.
TGTGCCAGCACCCCAGACGGGGCAGGGCTATCTGAAGCTTTCTTT	CASTPDGAGLSEAFF	.	TRBJ1-1	TRBV6-5	.
TGTGCCAGCAGCCCCCGACACCACCGCCAGGTGACAGATACGCAGTATTTT	CASSPRHHRQVTDTQYF	.	TRBJ2-3	TRBV27	.
TGTGCCAGCACCACAACTCTTAAACCCGCACAAGAGACCCAGTACTTC	CASTTTLKPAQETQYF	.	TRBJ2-5	TRBV7-9	many
TGTGCCAGCAGCTTAGTGGCGGCTAGCACAGATACGCAGTATTTT	CASSLVAASTDTQYF	.	TRBJ2-3	TRBV7-6	many
TGTGCCAGCAGTTTACAAGACCTCATTAAGGGGGCGCAATTCGACTATGGCTACACCTTC	CASSLQDLIKGAQFDYGYTF	TRBD1	TRBJ1-2	TRBV28	many
TGTGCCAGTAGTTCGGAACGGGCGGGCACAGATACGCAGTATTTT	CASSSERAGTDTQYF	.	TRBJ2-3	TRBV19	many
TGTGCCAGCAGTGAGAGGGGTATCACAGATACGCAGTATTTT	CASSERGITDTQYF	.	TRBJ2-3	TRBV6-1	few
TGTGCCAGCAGTCCGGCATGGGGAGAGACCCAGTACTTC	CASSPAWGETQYF	.	TRBJ2-5	TRBV12-3/TRBV12-4	.
TGTGCCAGCAGCCAAGCTCTAGCGGGGGGGCCCAACGGGGAGCTGTTTTTT	CASSQALAGGPNGELFF	TRBD2	TRBJ2-2	TRBV3-1	once
TGTGCCAGCAGTGGGGACGGACTGAACACTGAAGCTTTCTTT	CASSGDGLNTEAFF	.	TRBJ1-1	TRBV27	.
TGTGCCAGCAGTGAACTGTCCCCGGGCCATGATCAGCCCCAGCATTTT	CASSELSPGHDQPQHF	.	TRBJ1-5	TRBV2	.
TGTGCCAGCAGCCGGACGAGCGGCACTGAAGCTTTCTTT	CASSRTSGTEAFF	.	TRBJ1-1	TRBV7-2	many
TGTGCCAGCAGTTTATCACCCGCGACAGGGTTGAACACTGAAGCTTTCTTT	CASSLSPATGLNTEAFF	TRBD1	TRBJ1-1	TRBV27	.
TGTGCCAGCAGTTTATTCCGGGGCACAGATACGCAGTATTTT	CASSLFRGTDTQYF	.	TRBJ2-3	TRBV27	few
TGTGCCAGCTCACCGCGACAGGGATTACCCTCTGGGGCCAACGTCCTGACTTTC	CASSPRQGLPSGANVLTF	TRBD1	TRBJ2-6	TRBV18	few
TGTGCCAGCAGTTACGAGAGGCAGGGATATAATTCACCCCTCCACTTT	CASSYERQGYNSPLHF	.	TRBJ1-6	TRBV6-5	few
TGTGCCAGTAGTATCGGAGGTACCAAACTGTTTTTT	CASSIGGTKLFF	.	TRBJ1-4	TRBV19	few
TGTGCCAGCAGCCCGACAGGACTTATTGAAAAACTGTTTTTT	CASSPTGLIEKLFF	.	TRBJ1-4	TRBV7-9	.
TGTGCCAGCAGTTCCGAGTACAGGGGAGATGGATTTGATGAGCAGTTCTTC	CASSSEYRGDGFDEQFF	TRBD1	TRBJ2-1	TRBV6-2/TRBV6-3	.
TGTGCCAGTAGTATTCATGACAGGGAGGACGGCTACACCTTC	CASSIHDREDGYTF	TRBD1	TRBJ1-2	TRBV19	.
TGTGCCAGCAGTCTCGACAGACAGGATCAGCCCCAGCATTTT	CASSLDRQDQPQHF	.	TRBJ1-5	TRBV11-2	few
TGTGCCAGCAGTTTAGGGCGGGGGCTGGCAGATACGCAGTATTTT	CASSLGRGLADTQYF	.	TRBJ2-3	TRBV27	.
TGTGCCACCAGCATAGACAGGCGGACCTACAATGAGCAGTTCTTC	CATSIDRRTYNEQFF	.	TRBJ2-1	TRBV15	.